The 16 T cell receptor beta chains presented below share a single source sample, sequenced in a study of T cells in Graves' hyperthyroidism and ophthalmopathy. The investigators amplified TCR beta CDR3 regions from RNA transcripts. Carried out on the TCR CDR3, a first-round RT-PCR used the HTBI primer set. TCRdb reprocessed the multiplex PCR reads via MiXCR and lists one record per CDR3 protein. There are around 490,000 distinct CDR3 sequences in the sample; about 20% occur only once, and roughly 44% lies in the top ten. Input material: blood. The receptors were sampled from a man aged 40-50 years with Graves' ophthalmopathy.

The chain carries TRBV19 and TRBJ2-3; the match to TRBD2 covers 8 bases. The V and J ends lost 7 bases and 4 bases, in that order; junction bases with no gene match: 10. Per germline, CDR1 LNHDA and CDR2 SQIVND (reference sequence). This CDR3 has 15 residues. In nucleotides, the CDR3 is TGTGCCAGTAAGAGGGCAGAAGCGGGGGCAGATACGCAGTATTTT. The encoded protein is CASKRAEAGADTQYF.

This clonotype occurred many times. This chain links TRBV30 with TRBJ2-7; possibly TRBD2 for D (7 bases). Germline CDR1 is GTSNPN and CDR2 is SVGIG (reference sequence). This CDR3 contains 14 residues. V shed 2 bases and J shed 2 bases, with 13 bases lying between them. In nucleotides, the CDR3 is TGTGCCTGGAGTTGGGCGGGGGCGACCTACGAGCAGTACTTC. This translates into CAWSWAGATYEQYF.

The gene calls are TRBV6-1 and TRBJ2-6; 7 bases fit TRBD2. CDR3 length: 15 amino acids. Germline V CDR1 and CDR2: MNHNS, SASEGT. Trimming removed 6 bases from V and 2 bases from J; junction bases left unmatched: 4. This CDR3 reads CASSTGGAGANVLTF. CDR3 coding DNA: TGTGCCAGCAGCACGGGGGGTGCTGGGGCCAACGTCCTGACTTTC.

V gene TRBV29-1 combines with J gene TRBJ1-5; D is unclear. This CDR3 is built from 13 residues. V was pared by 5 bases and J by 0 bases, with 8 bases between. Germline CDR1 is SQVTM and CDR2 is ANQGSEA. CDR3 in amino acids: CSVYGDSNQPQHF. The CDR3 DNA reads as TGCAGCGTTTATGGCGATAGCAATCAGCCCCAGCATTTT.

This clonotype has just one count. The rearrangement joins TRBV20-1 to TRBJ2-2; unclear D gene. The CDR3 sequence is 14 residues long. Germline V CDR1 and CDR2: DFQATT, SNEGSKA (reference sequence). Trimming took off 3 bases at V and 3 bases at J, with 11 bases between the two ends. In DNA form, the CDR3 reads TGCAGTGCTAGTCCCGCGGCGGACACCGGGGAGCTGTTTTTT. Translation gives CSASPAADTGELFF.

This clonotype has a handful of counts. The chain combines TRBV20-1 with TRBJ1-5; TRBD1 might be the D (5 bases). Trimming took 3 bases from V and 6 from J, leaving 18 bases between them. This CDR3 has 15 amino acids. Germline V gene lookup returns CDR1 DFQATT and CDR2 SNEGSKA (reference sequence). CDR3 nucleotide sequence: TGCAGTGCTAGTGGGGGGTCGGCGGTATCTCAGCCCCAGCATTTT. Translated, it gives CSASGGSAVSQPQHF.

This clonotype was found a few times. The rearrangement joins TRBV4-3 to TRBJ1-1; perhaps TRBD1 as D (5 bases). Germline-derived CDR1 and CDR2 are LGHNA and YSLEER. The CDR3 totals 18 residues. Trimming took off 0 bases at V and 0 bases at J, with 17 bases between the two ends. The CDR3 sequence: CASSQEGYGANMNTEAFF. The DNA of the CDR3 is TGCGCCAGCAGCCAAGAGGGGTATGGGGCGAACATGAACACTGAAGCTTTCTTT.

CDR3 in DNA: TGTGCCAGCAGTCTTCTAAGCTATGAGCAGTTCTTC. Encoded protein: CASSLLSYEQFF. This sequence joins TRBV6-2 or TRBV6-3 and TRBJ2-1, with unresolved D. Germline lookup yields CDR1 MNHEY and CDR2 SVGEGT. With 5 bases removed from V and 8 bases from J, the gap between germline ends came to 10 bases. This CDR3 is 12 amino acids long.

This clonotype was found many times. The chain is built from TRBV11-2 and TRBJ2-1, with 8 bases lining up with TRBD2. Germline V lookup: CDR1 SGHAT, CDR2 FQNNGV. The CDR3 consists of 16 residues. With V trimmed by 3 bases and J by 4 bases, 8 bases remained unmatched. CDR3 nucleotides: TGTGCCAGCAGCTTTCCTCTAGCGGGCCCATACAATGAGCAGTTCTTC. It translates to CASSFPLAGPYNEQFF.

The J gene is TRBJ1-2, the V gene TRBV12-3 or TRBV12-4; 7 bases line up with TRBD1. The CDR3 consists of 14 residues. V lost 8 bases, J lost 6 bases, and 12 bases stayed unmatched. The CDR3 here is CASGYRGNFDGYTF. CDR3 sequence (DNA): TGTGCCAGCGGGTACAGGGGAAATTTTGATGGCTACACCTTC.

In this sample, this clonotype turned up once. This sequence joins TRBV24-1 and TRBJ2-1; 8 bases fit TRBD2. Germline loops: CDR1 KGHDR, CDR2 SFDVKD. V lost 5 bases to trimming and J lost 8 bases; unmatched junction nucleotides: 13. The CDR3 spans 16 residues. CDR3 protein: CATSGRSSGWTDEQFF. DNA of the CDR3: TGTGCCACCAGTGGGAGGTCTAGCGGGTGGACCGATGAGCAGTTCTTC.

This clonotype was detected a few times. The chain links TRBV14 to TRBJ2-3, with a tentative D call TRBD1 (5 bases). The V gene's germline CDR1 is SGHDN and CDR2 FVKESK. This CDR3 has 16 residues. The V end lost 4 bases, the J end lost 1 base, and 15 bases lay between the germline ends. In nucleotides, the CDR3 is TGTGCCAGCAGCCCCCGCAGGGTTTCGGGCACAGATACGCAGTATTTT. Residues: CASSPRRVSGTDTQYF.

The CDR3 region is CASSQQGTEQYF. In DNA form, the CDR3 reads TGTGCCAGCAGCCAACAGGGGACCGAGCAGTACTTC. The chain employs TRBV4-2 and TRBJ2-7, with D tentatively TRBD1 (6 bases). Germline CDR1 reads LGHNA; CDR2 reads YNFKEQ. Trimming shortened V by 2 bases and J by 6 bases, and 8 bases separated the two germline ends. The CDR3 runs to 12 residues.

The chain employs TRBV27 and TRBJ1-2; no clear D. CDR1 is MNHEY and CDR2 is SMNVEV in the germline V gene (reference sequence). The CDR3 has 11 amino acids. V lost 11 bases to trimming and J lost 4 bases, with 11 bases between them. The CDR3 DNA is TGTGCCGCGGGAGGGAGCTATGGCTACACCTTC. It encodes CAAGGSYGYTF.

This clonotype appeared many times. The chain couples TRBV18 to TRBJ1-5; D is perhaps TRBD1 (6 bases). The length of the CDR3 is 14 residues. Between the trimmed V and J ends, which lost 6 bases and 7 bases, there was a span of 16 bases. The germline V gene encodes CDR1 KGHSH and CDR2 LQKENI. DNA of the CDR3: TGTGCCAGCTCCCGAACAGGGACGGAGCAGCCCCAGCATTTT. It is translated as CASSRTGTEQPQHF. The full variable domain, in which reference TRBV18 and TRBJ1-5 provide the parts outside the CDR3, is NAGVMQNPRHLVRRRGQEARLRCSPMKGHSHVYWYRQLPEEGLKFMVYLQKENIIDESGMPKERFSAEFPKEGPSILRIQQVVRGDSAAYFCASSRTGTEQPQHFGDGTRLSIL.

The chain has TRBV20-1 and TRBJ2-3; D is ambiguous. Trimming pared 0 bases from V and 0 bases from J, leaving 10 bases between. Per the germline V gene, CDR1 is DFQATT and CDR2 is SNEGSKA (reference sequence). This CDR3 spans 15 amino acids. CDR3 sequence: CSARDVTTSTDTQYF. CDR3 DNA: TGCAGTGCTAGAGACGTAACTACTAGCACAGATACGCAGTATTTT.